Following are 4 T cell receptor beta chains from one sample sequenced in a study of T cells expressing NK-cell markers. TCRdb re-called the 5' RACE reads; every CDR3 protein appears as one record, without DNA. In total, the table holds roughly 180,000 distinct CDR3 sequences. Sequenced: blood T cells: a sorted CD56 or NKG2C T cell subset, CD4+ or CD8+ T cells, or bulk PBMC T cells (not recorded which). The receptors originated from a woman aged 18 to 75 in good health.

The chain recombines TRBV28 with TRBJ2-1; the TRBD1 assignment by TCRdb is unverifiable without DNA. CDR1 is MDHEN, CDR2 SYDVKM, per germline. This CDR3 has 15 residues. This CDR3 reads CASSFDRGTGNEQFF.

CDR3 loop: CASSSGTSGRAVTDTQYF. This chain connects TRBV11-2 to TRBJ2-3; TCRdb lists TRBD2, though no DNA is available to test this call. CDR1 SGHAT and CDR2 FQNNGV come from the germline V gene. The CDR3 extends over 18 amino acids.

This chain connects TRBV18 to TRBJ1-1; TCRdb picks TRBD1, but there is no DNA to check that call. The CDR3 consists of 15 residues. CDR1 is KGHSH and CDR2 is LQKENI in the germline V gene. CDR3 region: CASSLQGQGAIQAFF.

The rearrangement links TRBV5-1 to TRBJ1-2; with no DNA, the TCRdb D assignment of TRBD1 cannot be verified. CDR3 length equals 17 residues. Germline V gives CDR1 SGHRS, CDR2 YFSETQ. This CDR3 reads CASSLAGLDRNIGGYTF.